These 31 T cell receptor beta chains were sequenced from one sample in a study of regulatory T cells in long-lasting Graves disease. The time point: newly diagnosed GD, antithyroid drugs for less than 3 months. The TCR library was prepared using RNA isolated from PBMCs. Library construction for TCR beta used iRepertoire HTBI primers and Arm-PCR of CDR3 regions. TCRdb processed the multiplex PCR reads anew with MiXCR; each CDR3 protein has one entry. The repertoire holds approximately 270,000 distinct CDR3 sequences, 15% to 20% seen once, with around 15% in the top ten. This same sample was also part of a study on T cells in Graves' hyperthyroidism and ophthalmopathy.

The sample here was peripheral blood mononuclear cells (PBMCs), taken at new diagnosis, from a patient treated with antithyroid drugs. The receptors here all came from a woman aged 25 to 39 with Graves disease.

Points on this clonotype: This may be a read error, as it is one base from a much larger clone. The conserved phenylalanine or tryptophan normally closing the CDR3 is absent here, so this likely arose from a read error. V usage is TRBV7-9 and J usage is TRBJ1-2; unclear D gene. Trimming removed 3 bases at V and 4 bases at J, with 9 bases between. Per the germline V gene, CDR1 is SEHNR and CDR2 is FQNEAQ (reference sequence). The CDR3 sequence is 13 residues long. The CDR3 region is CASSLQDSYGYTL. The CDR3 DNA sequence: TGTGCCAGCAGCTTGCAGGATTCCTATGGCTACACCTTA.

This clonotype was counted at least ten times. The chain links TRBV20-1 to TRBJ1-1; D unclear. V was clipped by 0 bases and J by 2 bases, with 10 bases between them. The CDR3 is 14 amino acids. CDR1 is DFQATT and CDR2 is SNEGSKA in the germline V gene (reference sequence). The CDR3 nucleotides read TGCAGTGCTAGAGATGGAGGACCCAACACTGAAGCTTTCTTT. Its translation is CSARDGGPNTEAFF.

This clonotype was detected ten times or more. This chain links TRBV6-1 with TRBJ2-1; possible D gene TRBD2, 5 bases. V was pared by 6 bases and J by 3 bases, with 9 bases between. CDR1 MNHNS and CDR2 SASEGT come from the germline V gene. The length of the CDR3 is 13 residues. CDR3 amino acids: CASRPDYYNEQFF. CDR3 in DNA: TGTGCCAGCAGGCCAGACTACTACAATGAGCAGTTCTTC.

This clonotype has ten or more counts. This chain connects TRBV3-1 to TRBJ2-7, with D hard to call. CDR1 LGHDT and CDR2 YNNKEL come from the germline V gene (reference sequence). Trimming stripped 3 bases from V and 5 bases from J, with 5 bases between. The CDR3 sequence is 11 residues long. CDR3: CASSHADEQYF. CDR3 nucleotides: TGTGCCAGCAGCCACGCAGACGAGCAGTACTTC.

This clonotype was seen repeatedly, ten times or more. V is TRBV9 and J is TRBJ2-7, with D perhaps TRBD1 or TRBD2 (5 bases each). Germline-derived CDR1 and CDR2 are SGDLS and YYNGEE. The CDR3 sequence is 14 residues long. V was pared by 4 bases and J by 5 bases, with 16 bases between. The CDR3 spells CASSTTSGTDEQYF. The CDR3 nucleotides are TGTGCCAGCAGCACAACCTCCGGGACGGACGAGCAGTACTTC.

This clonotype was seen many times. This chain links TRBV29-1 with TRBJ1-1, with D unresolved. V was pared by 4 bases and J by 6 bases, with 6 bases between. Germline values: CDR1 SQVTM, CDR2 ANQGSEA. The CDR3 extends over 10 amino acids. CDR3 region: CSVVGPEAFF. CDR3 nucleotide sequence: TGCAGCGTTGTGGGCCCTGAAGCTTTCTTT. Supplemented by reference TRBV29-1 and TRBJ1-1, the full variable domain reads SAVISQKPSRDICQRGTSLTIQCQVDSQVTMMFWYRQQPGQSLTLIATANQGSEATYESGFVIDKFPISRPNLTFSTLTVSNMSPEDSSIYLCSVVGPEAFFGQGTRLTVV.

This clonotype was picked up one time. The chain carries TRBV7-8 and TRBJ1-4; D not resolved. The CDR3 is made up of 15 amino acids. V shed 5 bases and J shed 5 bases, with 15 bases lying between them. The germline V gene encodes CDR1 SGHVS and CDR2 FQNEAQ. The CDR3 reads CASSAGHERNEKLFF. CDR3 in DNA: TGTGCCAGCAGCGCCGGCCACGAGCGCAATGAAAAACTGTTTTTT.

In this sample, this clonotype turned up a few times. This chain connects TRBV28 to TRBJ2-2, with D uncertain. The CDR3 is made up of 14 amino acids. Trimming shortened V by 7 bases and J by 1 base, and 10 bases separated the two germline ends. From germline, CDR1 is MDHEN and CDR2 SYDVKM. CDR3 loop: CASMRYVNTGELFF. CDR3 bases: TGTGCCAGCATGAGGTACGTGAACACCGGGGAGCTGTTTTTT.

The chain links TRBV20-1 to TRBJ2-3; TRBD2 agrees at 13 bases. The CDR3 length is 17 residues. J gave up 2 bases and V 1 base, and 6 bases lay outside the gene matches. Germline CDR1 DFQATT, CDR2 SNEGSKA (reference sequence). DNA for the CDR3: TGCAGTGCTAGAGCCGGGACTAGCGGGGTTTTCACAGATACGCAGTATTTT. Protein product: CSARAGTSGVFTDTQYF.

This chain uses TRBV6-1 with TRBJ2-3, with 11 positions matching TRBD2. CDR1 and CDR2 (germline): MNHNS, SASEGT. This CDR3 is built from 16 residues. V gave up 6 bases and J gave up 5 bases; unmatched junction bases: 10. CDR3 nucleotide sequence: TGTGCCAGCAGCCCTACCGGGACTAGCGGCCTAGATACGCAGTATTTT. Protein sequence: CASSPTGTSGLDTQYF.

The chain's CDR3 is CASSLARGGRAYEQYF. The DNA for the CDR3 is TGTGCCAGCAGCTTAGCGCGTGGCGGGAGGGCCTACGAGCAGTACTTC. This sequence joins TRBV7-2 and TRBJ2-7; 9 bases map to TRBD2. The CDR3 runs to 16 residues. V was clipped by 0 bases and J by 2 bases; unmatched bases: 5. Germline V gene data show CDR1 as SGHTA and CDR2 as FQGNSA. The entire variable domain, with the rest obtained from reference TRBV7-2 and TRBJ2-7, is as follows: GAGVSQSPSNKVTEKGKDVELRCDPISGHTALYWYRQSLGQGLEFLIYFQGNSAPDKSGLPSDRFSAERTGGSVSTLTIQRTQQEDSAVYLCASSLARGGRAYEQYFGPGTRLTVT.

Ten or more counts support this clonotype. The chain couples TRBV18 to TRBJ2-2; D could derive from TRBD1 or TRBD2 (5 bases each). CDR1 KGHSH and CDR2 LQKENI come from the germline V gene. Trimming removed 4 bases at V and 0 bases at J, with 9 bases between. This CDR3 has 15 amino acids. The CDR3 coding sequence is TGTGCCAGCTCACGGGACCTCGCGAACACCGGGGAGCTGTTTTTT. This gives the protein CASSRDLANTGELFF.

In this sample, this clonotype turned up many times. This chain links TRBV20-1 with TRBJ2-3, with TRBD2 matching 9 bases. CDR3 length: 16 amino acids. Germline CDR1 reads DFQATT; CDR2 reads SNEGSKA (reference sequence). Trimming removed 4 bases from V and 2 bases from J; junction bases left unmatched: 10. This chain's CDR3 is CSATTGLAGYTDTQYF. CDR3 in DNA: TGCAGTGCTACGACCGGGCTAGCGGGGTACACAGATACGCAGTATTTT.

There are many counts of this clonotype. This chain joins TRBV5-1 and TRBJ2-2, with 9 nucleotides matching TRBD1. The length of the CDR3 is 17 residues. J gave up 6 bases and V 4 bases, and 13 bases lay outside the gene matches. Germline CDR1 reads SGHRS; CDR2 reads YFSETQ. The DNA of the CDR3 is TGCGCCAGCAGCGCAGTCCTCGGGACAGGGTCACCCGGGGAGCTGTTTTTT. Its protein product is CASSAVLGTGSPGELFF. Variable domain in full (rest from reference TRBV5-1 and TRBJ2-2): KAGVTQTPRYLIKTRGQQVTLSCSPISGHRSVSWYQQTPGQGLQFLFEYFSETQRNKGNFPGRFSGRQFSNSRSEMNVSTLELGDSALYLCASSAVLGTGSPGELFFGEGSRLTVL.

In the case of this clonotype: This likely reflects a read error, since a far larger clone is one base away. The V call is TRBV12-3 or TRBV12-4, the J call TRBJ1-5; 7 bases align to TRBD1. This CDR3 spans 13 amino acids. The DNA for the CDR3 is TGTGCCAGCATACAGGGGCCGGCTCAGCCCCGGCATTTT. Translation: CASIQGPAQPRHF.

This clonotype was counted at least ten times. J is TRBJ2-2 and V is TRBV5-4; no clear D. CDR1 is SGHNT, CDR2 YYREEE, per germline (reference sequence). The CDR3 is 15 amino acids. Trimming shortened V by 0 bases and J by 2 bases, and 8 bases separated the two germline ends. The CDR3 is CASSLGQFNTGELFF. The CDR3 DNA reads TGTGCCAGCAGCTTGGGGCAGTTCAACACCGGGGAGCTGTTTTTT. Together with reference TRBV5-4 and TRBJ2-2, the CDR3 gives the full variable domain: ETGVTQSPTHLIKTRGQQVTLRCSSQSGHNTVSWYQQALGQGPQFIFQYYREEENGRGNFPPRFSGLQFPNYSSELNVNALELDDSALYLCASSLGQFNTGELFFGEGSRLTVL.

The chain joins TRBV19 to TRBJ1-2; a weak D match, TRBD1 (6 bases). Trimming removed 2 bases from V and 3 bases from J, with 10 bases in between. The CDR3 is 14 amino acids. Germline assignment: CDR1 LNHDA and CDR2 SQIVND (reference sequence). The CDR3 DNA sequence: TGTGCCAGTAGTATATGGGGGCGCGACTATGGCTACACCTTC. Protein sequence: CASSIWGRDYGYTF.

The rearrangement joins TRBV20-1 to TRBJ2-7, with D maybe TRBD1 (6 bases). Per germline, CDR1 DFQATT and CDR2 SNEGSKA (reference sequence). The CDR3 has 16 amino acids. Trimming took off 7 bases at V and 5 bases at J, with 27 bases between the two ends. The CDR3 reads CSVVGALQGKMDEQYF. CDR3 DNA: TGCAGTGTCGTGGGCGCTCTGCAGGGGAAGATGGACGAGCAGTACTTC.

In its sample, this clonotype was seen many times. The chain uses TRBV3-1 and TRBJ1-1; no clear D gene. V was pared by 3 bases and J by 4 bases, with 9 bases between. Germline V lookup: CDR1 LGHDT, CDR2 YNNKEL (reference sequence). This CDR3 is 13 amino acids long. CDR3 bases: TGTGCCAGCAGCCAGTTCGGGAGCACTGAAGCTTTCTTT. It specifies CASSQFGSTEAFF.

Worth noting for this clonotype: A clone one base away is much larger, so this may be a read error. The chain employs TRBV24-1 and TRBJ2-3; the D gene is possibly TRBD2 (7 bases). CDR1 is KGHDR and CDR2 is SFDVKD in the germline V gene. The CDR3 is 15 residues long. For the CDR3, the DNA is TGTGCCACCGGTGACCCCGCGGGGGCGGGAGATACGCAGTATTTT. Amino acid sequence: CATGDPAGAGDTQYF.

Ten or more counts support this clonotype. The genes are TRBV28 and TRBJ2-4; D may be TRBD1 (6 bases). V was shortened by 0 bases and J by 6 bases, with 9 bases between the two germline ends. CDR1 and CDR2 from the germline V gene are MDHEN and SYDVKM. The CDR3 loop spans 14 amino acids. In DNA, the CDR3 is TGTGCCAGCAGTTTATGGACGACAGGAAACATTCAGTACTTC. As protein: CASSLWTTGNIQYF.

This clonotype was counted many times. V is TRBV7-2 and J is TRBJ1-5; TRBD1 agrees at 7 bases. V dropped 5 bases and J dropped 5; count of bases not matched to a gene: 12. Per germline, CDR1 SGHTA and CDR2 FQGNSA. CDR3 length: 16 residues. CDR3 loop: CASSLSRGGDHQPQHF. CDR3 coding DNA: TGTGCCAGCAGCCTAAGCAGGGGGGGGGATCATCAGCCCCAGCATTTT.

This clonotype was detected ten times or more. This chain connects TRBV9 to TRBJ2-3; 9 bases are a match to TRBD1. CDR3 length: 15 amino acids. CDR1 is SGDLS, CDR2 YYNGEE, per germline. With V trimmed by 3 bases and J by 6 bases, 8 bases remained unmatched. The CDR3 DNA is TGTGCCAGCAGCGCGGGACAGGGTGGCGGGGATACGCAGTATTTT. It codes for CASSAGQGGGDTQYF.

This clonotype was picked up many times. The CDR3 here is CASSEEGQGARNEQFF. Written as DNA, the CDR3 is TGTGCCAGCAGCGAGGAGGGACAGGGGGCGCGAAATGAGCAGTTCTTC. The rearrangement joins TRBV7-2 to TRBJ2-1; 12 nucleotides align to TRBD1. The CDR3 extends over 16 amino acids. Trimming at V came to 5 bases and at J to 7 bases, leaving 9 bases not matched to a gene. Looked up from germline, CDR1 is SGHTA and CDR2 is FQGNSA.

This clonotype was seen ten or more times. The chain couples TRBV5-1 to TRBJ1-3; TRBD1 matches 7 bases. The CDR3 runs to 15 residues. Germline CDR1 SGHRS, CDR2 YFSETQ. The J segment lost 3 bases and the V segment lost 3 bases, leaving 6 bases of the junction unmatched. The CDR3 loop is CASSSTGLGGNTIYF. CDR3 coding DNA: TGCGCCAGCAGCTCGACAGGGTTGGGTGGAAACACCATATATTTT. Full variable domain (rest looked up from reference TRBV5-1 and TRBJ1-3): KAGVTQTPRYLIKTRGQQVTLSCSPISGHRSVSWYQQTPGQGLQFLFEYFSETQRNKGNFPGRFSGRQFSNSRSEMNVSTLELGDSALYLCASSSTGLGGNTIYFGEGSWLTVV.

The sample holds many counts of this clonotype. The rearrangement uses TRBV2 and TRBJ2-7, with no clear D. The CDR3 extends over 15 amino acids. Germline values: CDR1 SNHLY, CDR2 FYNNEI. V dropped 0 bases and J dropped 2 bases, with 11 bases sitting between them. DNA of the CDR3: TGTGCCAGCAGTGAAGCCGAAGTAGGCGCCTACGAGCAGTACTTC. This encodes CASSEAEVGAYEQYF.

This clonotype was picked up many times. The J gene is TRBJ2-7, the V gene TRBV12-3 or TRBV12-4; TRBD1 matches 7 bases. Trimming took 4 bases from V and 4 from J; bases not matched to a gene: 1. The CDR3 is 12 residues long. The CDR3 DNA reads as TGTGCCAGCAGTTGGGACAGTTACGAGCAGTACTTC. Translated: CASSWDSYEQYF.

The chain couples TRBV2 to TRBJ2-1; 7 bases agree with TRBD2. V shed 7 bases, J shed 10 bases, and the junction held 13 bases outside the gene matches. CDR3 size: 14 residues. CDR1 and CDR2 from the germline V gene are SNHLY and FYNNEI. In DNA form, the CDR3 reads TGTGCCAGCATCACCACGGGAGGATCGGGGGAGCAGTTCTTC. Protein product: CASITTGGSGEQFF. The variable domain in full, completed from reference TRBV2 and TRBJ2-1, reads EPEVTQTPSHQVTQMGQEVILRCVPISNHLYFYWYRQILGQKVEFLVSFYNNEISEKSEIFDDQFSVERPDGSNFTLKIRSTKLEDSAMYFCASITTGGSGEQFFGPGTRLTVL.

There are a few counts of this clonotype. The gene calls are TRBV7-2 and TRBJ2-1, with D perhaps matching TRBD2 (6 bases). The CDR3 length is 15 residues. Deletions cut 5 bases from V and 0 bases from J, with 11 bases between. CDR1 and CDR2 from the germline V gene are SGHTA and FQGNSA. CDR3 loop: CASSVRRDSYNEQFF. CDR3 DNA: TGTGCCAGCAGCGTACGGAGGGACTCCTACAATGAGCAGTTCTTC.

The J gene is TRBJ2-3, the V gene TRBV6-1; 7 nucleotides match TRBD1. J lost 3 bases, V lost 0 bases, and 6 bases had no gene match. CDR3 length equals 16 residues. Per germline, CDR1 MNHNS and CDR2 SASEGT. The CDR3 here is CASSEAVHRGTDTQYF. DNA for the CDR3: TGTGCCAGCAGTGAAGCGGTTCACAGGGGAACAGATACGCAGTATTTT.

This clonotype was recorded at least ten times. The chain employs TRBV6-1 and TRBJ1-6, with no clear D. This CDR3 is built from 14 residues. CDR1 is MNHNS, CDR2 SASEGT, per germline. V was shortened by 6 bases and J by 3 bases, with 9 bases between the two germline ends. The CDR3 is CASRRAHYNSPLHF. The CDR3 region has the DNA TGTGCCAGCAGGAGGGCCCACTATAATTCACCCCTCCACTTT.